The 27 T cell receptor beta chains given below trace back to one sample, sequenced in a study of early T cells in non-severe SARS-CoV-2 infection. TCRdb analysed the 5' RACE reads with MiXCR anew, one entry per CDR3 protein. The data show 37,000 or so distinct CDR3 sequences, with over 4% seen just once and approximately 4.8% held by the top ten. The source material was whole blood. The source is an adult who was a healthcare worker with PCR-confirmed SARS-CoV-2 infection or an uninfected control (not recorded which).

This clonotype showed up many times. The chain carries TRBV5-6 and TRBJ2-2, with TRBD1 as a possible D gene (6 bases). This CDR3 has 16 residues. The V end lost 4 bases, the J end lost 6 bases, and 19 bases lay between the germline ends. In germline, CDR1 is SGHDT, CDR2 YYEEEE. This chain's CDR3 is CASSLGAGALPGELFF. For the CDR3, the DNA is TGTGCCAGCAGCCTGGGGGCAGGGGCCCTCCCCGGGGAGCTGTTTTTT.

Many counts were recorded for this clonotype. The genes are TRBV19 and TRBJ2-5, with 7 nucleotides matching TRBD2. The trim removed 3 bases at V and 4 bases at J, leaving 2 bases unmatched. This CDR3 comprises 13 residues. Germline V gene sequence: CDR1 LNHDA, CDR2 SQIVND (reference sequence). The CDR3 is CASSIGGRETQYF. Written as DNA, the CDR3 is TGTGCCAGTAGTATCGGCGGGAGAGAGACCCAGTACTTC. The whole variable domain, remainder taken from reference TRBV19 and TRBJ2-5, is DGGITQSPKYLFRKEGQNVTLSCEQNLNHDAMYWYRQDPGQGLRLIYYSQIVNDFQKGDIAEGYSVSREKKESFPLTVTSAQKNPTAFYLCASSIGGRETQYFGPGTRLLVL.

The table lists this clonotype with many counts. The CDR3 reads CASSYSGTSVYEQYF. For the CDR3, the DNA is TGTGCCAGCAGTTACTCCGGGACTAGCGTCTACGAGCAGTACTTC. The V gene is TRBV6-2 or TRBV6-3, the J gene TRBJ2-7; 10 nucleotides line up with TRBD2. Germline loops: CDR1 MNHEY, CDR2 SVGEGT. The J segment lost 3 bases and the V segment lost 0 bases, leaving 2 bases of the junction unmatched. The CDR3 length is 15 residues.

This clonotype occurred many times. The rearrangement uses TRBV7-9 and TRBJ2-3; perhaps TRBD1 as D (8 bases). This CDR3 comprises 15 residues. Germline V lookup: CDR1 SEHNR, CDR2 FQNEAQ (reference sequence). V lost 1 base and J lost 8, with 16 bases in between. DNA for the CDR3: TGTGCCAGCAGCTTAGGGCGGACAGGGAGGGCTACGCAGTATTTT. Translation: CASSLGRTGRATQYF.

The chain carries TRBV27 and TRBJ2-7; the D is unclear. Germline CDR1 is MNHEY and CDR2 is SMNVEV (reference sequence). Trimming cost V 6 bases and J 3 bases, with 9 bases left between them. The CDR3 consists of 12 residues. The CDR3 sequence is CASSPAGYEQYF. The CDR3 DNA sequence: TGTGCCAGCAGCCCTGCCGGCTACGAGCAGTACTTC.

The rearrangement uses TRBV7-9 and TRBJ2-7, with D perhaps matching TRBD1 (6 bases). The CDR3 consists of 12 residues. V gave up 5 bases and J gave up 5 bases, with 10 bases separating them. Germline CDR1 reads SEHNR; CDR2 reads FQNEAQ (reference sequence). The CDR3 DNA follows: TGTGCCAGCAGCCGACAGGTTGACGAGCAGTACTTC. Residues: CASSRQVDEQYF.

This clonotype has a handful of counts. This sequence joins TRBV27 and TRBJ2-7, with 10 bases identical to TRBD2. The CDR3 runs 14 residues. Germline V gives CDR1 MNHEY, CDR2 SMNVEV (reference sequence). Losses at the gene ends were 4 bases for V and 4 bases for J; bases not matched to a gene: 4. CDR3 loop: CASSSVAGGYEQYF. CDR3 coding DNA: TGTGCCAGCAGTTCTGTAGCGGGAGGATACGAGCAGTACTTC.

This clonotype rates as medium-sized. The chain couples TRBV7-2 to TRBJ2-5; D is ambiguous. The CDR3 covers 13 residues. The V and J ends lost 3 bases and 0 bases respectively, with 5 bases between them. The germline V gene has CDR1 SGHTA and CDR2 FQGNSA. CDR3: CASSFQNQETQYF. CDR3 DNA sequence: TGTGCCAGCAGCTTTCAGAACCAAGAGACCCAGTACTTC. Looking up the rest from reference TRBV7-2 and TRBJ2-5 gives the full variable domain: GAGVSQSPSNKVTEKGKDVELRCDPISGHTALYWYRQSLGQGLEFLIYFQGNSAPDKSGLPSDRFSAERTGGSVSTLTIQRTQQEDSAVYLCASSFQNQETQYFGPGTRLLVL.

This clonotype has only a few counts. V is TRBV2 and J is TRBJ2-5; TRBD2 is a possible D gene (5 bases). CDR3 length: 14 residues. Trimming shortened V by 7 bases and J by 4 bases, and 16 bases separated the two germline ends. CDR1 and CDR2 (germline): SNHLY, FYNNEI. The CDR3 loop reads CASTPRVRSETQYF. CDR3 coding DNA: TGTGCCAGCACCCCGAGGGTTAGGTCAGAGACCCAGTACTTC. Filled out from reference TRBV2 and TRBJ2-5, the complete variable domain reads EPEVTQTPSHQVTQMGQEVILRCVPISNHLYFYWYRQILGQKVEFLVSFYNNEISEKSEIFDDQFSVERPDGSNFTLKIRSTKLEDSAMYFCASTPRVRSETQYFGPGTRLLVL.

This clonotype was seen a handful of times. This sequence joins TRBV7-9 and TRBJ2-7, with 8 bases aligning to TRBD2. The CDR3 consists of 16 residues. After removal of 5 bases from V and 0 bases from J, the junction contained 9 bases not matched to a gene. From germline, CDR1 is SEHNR and CDR2 FQNEAQ (reference sequence). As DNA, the CDR3 is TGTGCCAGCAGCCCGGTGGGGACTAGAGACTCCTACGAGCAGTACTTC. It is translated as CASSPVGTRDSYEQYF.

This clonotype was counted at least ten times. The V gene is TRBV20-1, the J gene TRBJ2-1, with D perhaps matching TRBD1 or TRBD2 (5 bases each). The CDR3 covers 14 residues. Germline V lookup: CDR1 DFQATT, CDR2 SNEGSKA (reference sequence). Trimming shortened V by 6 bases and J by 5 bases, and 17 bases separated the two germline ends. The CDR3 bases are TGCAGTGCACTGGGACCTCCTCGGGACAATGAGCAGTTCTTC. Amino acid sequence: CSALGPPRDNEQFF.

This clonotype was seen many times. The chain combines TRBV7-2 with TRBJ2-5; D tentatively fits TRBD1 or TRBD2 (6 bases each). This CDR3 has 17 amino acids. Looked up from germline, CDR1 is SGHTA and CDR2 is FQGNSA. V lost 0 bases and J 2 bases, leaving 16 bases between the germline ends. CDR3 DNA: TGTGCCAGCAGCTTAGCTCTGAACGGGGGCCTTCAAGAGACCCAGTACTTC. Translating gives CASSLALNGGLQETQYF.

J is TRBJ2-2 and V is TRBV5-1, with D perhaps matching TRBD1 or TRBD2 (5 bases each). V lost 3 bases and J lost 2, with 11 bases in between. The CDR3 sequence is 15 residues long. CDR1 and CDR2 (germline): SGHRS, YFSETQ. In nucleotides, the CDR3 is TGCGCCAGCAGCTGGGACCGGGCTAACACCGGGGAGCTGTTTTTT. Its protein product is CASSWDRANTGELFF.

This clonotype has at least ten counts. The CDR3 here is CSATEAGGYQETQYF. Written as DNA, the CDR3 is TGCAGTGCTACAGAAGCGGGAGGGTACCAAGAGACCCAGTACTTC. The chain couples TRBV20-1 to TRBJ2-5; 10 positions match TRBD2. This CDR3 is built from 15 residues. The germline V gene encodes CDR1 DFQATT and CDR2 SNEGSKA (reference sequence). Unmatched junction bases numbered 5, after V lost 4 bases and J lost 0 bases.

The V and J genes are TRBV28 and TRBJ2-2; D may correspond to TRBD1 or TRBD2 (6 bases each). V was cut by 1 base and J by 7 bases, with 13 bases left in between. CDR1 MDHEN and CDR2 SYDVKM come from the germline V gene. The length of the CDR3 is 15 residues. The CDR3 protein is CASSLSGRGHGELFF. In DNA, the CDR3 is TGTGCCAGCAGTTTATCCGGCCGGGGGCACGGGGAGCTGTTTTTT.

The chain recombines TRBV10-3 with TRBJ2-1, with D possibly TRBD2 on 5 matching bases. The CDR3 covers 16 residues. Trimming cost V 6 bases and J 0 bases, with 15 bases left between them. CDR1 and CDR2 from the germline V gene are ENHRY and SYGVKD. The CDR3 coding sequence is TGTGCCATCAGCCAGCAGGAGCGGCTCTCCTACAATGAGCAGTTCTTC. Amino acid sequence: CAISQQERLSYNEQFF.

This clonotype was recorded a few times. The V gene is TRBV11-2, the J gene TRBJ2-1; no clear D gene. This CDR3 is built from 13 residues. Germline values: CDR1 SGHAT, CDR2 FQNNGV. Trimming took off 0 bases at V and 7 bases at J, with 7 bases between the two ends. CDR3 in DNA: TGTGCCAGCAGCTTAGACGTGGGTAATGAGCAGTTCTTC. Protein product: CASSLDVGNEQFF.

The table lists this clonotype with many counts. The genes are TRBV29-1 and TRBJ2-5, with D perhaps assigned TRBD1 or TRBD2 (5 bases each). The CDR3 consists of 16 residues. Trimming cost V 3 bases and J 5 bases, with 22 bases left between them. The germline CDR1 and CDR2 sequences are SQVTM and ANQGSEA. The chain's CDR3 is CSVEGVAAGPRETQYF. The CDR3 bases are TGCAGCGTTGAGGGGGTGGCGGCAGGGCCAAGGGAGACCCAGTACTTC.

This clonotype was seen at least ten times. The chain is built from TRBV2 and TRBJ1-3; the D is unclear. CDR3 length equals 14 residues. Between the trimmed V and J ends, which lost 7 bases and 1 base, there was a span of 11 bases. Germline values: CDR1 SNHLY, CDR2 FYNNEI. The CDR3 DNA follows: TGTGCCAGCACCGAAGACCTATCTGGAAACACCATATATTTT. Translation: CASTEDLSGNTIYF.

There are a few counts of this clonotype. The chain has TRBV18 and TRBJ2-5; 12 bases fit TRBD2. CDR3 length equals 15 residues. Germline trimming cut 4 bases from V and 5 bases from J; bases unmatched to any gene: 5. CDR1 is KGHSH and CDR2 is LQKENI in the germline V gene. CDR3 in DNA: TGTGCCAGCTCACAAGGACTAGCGGGACACGAGACCCAGTACTTC. The encoded protein is CASSQGLAGHETQYF.

This chain uses TRBV6-1 with TRBJ2-1, with D possibly matching TRBD2 (5 bases). The CDR3 runs 13 residues. Germline V gene lookup returns CDR1 MNHNS and CDR2 SASEGT. With 7 bases removed from V and 9 bases from J, the gap between germline ends came to 16 bases. The CDR3 nucleotides are TGTGCCAGCACCGACTATCGGCACGGTGAGCAGTTCTTC. Its translation is CASTDYRHGEQFF.

This clonotype was observed at least ten times. The rearrangement joins TRBV11-2 to TRBJ2-7, with D uncertain. The CDR3 extends over 12 amino acids. Germline V gene sequence: CDR1 SGHAT, CDR2 FQNNGV. The V end was cut by 6 bases, the J end by 6 bases, with 12 bases between. CDR3 protein: CASSFISGEQYF. The CDR3 nucleotides are TGTGCCAGCAGTTTTATCTCAGGCGAGCAGTACTTC.

The chain combines TRBV30 with TRBJ2-1, with 11 bases that match TRBD1. The germline CDR1 and CDR2 sequences are GTSNPN and SVGIG (reference sequence). Losses at the gene ends were 4 bases for V and 3 bases for J; bases not matched to a gene: 2. The CDR3 loop spans 14 amino acids. CDR3 coding DNA: TGTGCCTGGAAAGGGACAGGGGGCTACAATGAGCAGTTCTTC. Protein product: CAWKGTGGYNEQFF.

Only a few counts were recorded for this clonotype. The genes are TRBV30 and TRBJ1-1; tentative D call: TRBD1 (5 bases). The CDR3 contains 14 residues. V lost 7 bases and J lost 1, with 16 bases in between. CDR1 is GTSNPN, CDR2 SVGIG, per germline (reference sequence). The CDR3 sequence is CASTSQGTNTEAFF. The CDR3 coding sequence is TGTGCCTCAACGTCCCAGGGAACGAACACTGAAGCTTTCTTT.

This clonotype has just a few counts. The V gene is TRBV6-2 or TRBV6-3, the J gene TRBJ2-2; TRBD1 matches at 10 bases. The ends lost 6 bases at V and 0 bases at J; junction bases unmatched: 16. The CDR3 is made up of 20 amino acids. Germline V lookup: CDR1 MNHEY, CDR2 SVGEGT. In DNA form, the CDR3 reads TGTGCCAGCAGCCGTACGACAGGGGGCATGAGTCAAACGAACACCGGGGAGCTGTTTTTT. Translated, it gives CASSRTTGGMSQTNTGELFF.

The V and J genes are TRBV6-2 or TRBV6-3 and TRBJ1-5, with a possible D match to TRBD1 (5 bases). Trimming took off 4 bases at V and 0 bases at J, with 10 bases between the two ends. This CDR3 has 15 amino acids. Germline assignment: CDR1 MNHEY and CDR2 SVGEGT. The CDR3 coding sequence is TGTGCCAGCAGTTTCAGGGTTTATAGCAATCAGCCCCAGCATTTT. It codes for CASSFRVYSNQPQHF.

This clonotype was detected ten times or more. The rearrangement links TRBV19 to TRBJ2-5; D possibly corresponds to TRBD2 (5 bases). The germline V and J ends were trimmed by 7 bases and 4 bases, with 7 bases remaining between them. The germline CDR1 and CDR2 sequences are LNHDA and SQIVND (reference sequence). This CDR3 contains 11 residues. The CDR3 region has the DNA TGTGCCAGTAACGGAGGAGAGACCCAGTACTTC. Translated: CASNGGETQYF.